Shown below are 30 T cell receptor beta chains from a single sample sequenced in a study of blood T cells in healthy people across ages. The use of a sample-barcoded 5' primer and a J-beta primer mix characterized a second PCR of about 7 to 12 cycles. TCRdb reprocessed the 5' RACE reads via MiXCR and lists one record per CDR3 protein. This sample carries 780,000 or so distinct CDR3 sequences, roughly three fifths of them seen once, and the ten largest clones take around 25%. The sample was blood. The receptor set was obtained from a middle-aged man in good health.

V gene TRBV4-2 combines with J gene TRBJ2-1; D uncertain. Germline CDR1 LGHNA, CDR2 YNFKEQ. Between the trimmed V and J ends, which lost 0 bases and 6 bases, there was a span of 9 bases. The CDR3 spans 14 residues. The CDR3 DNA is TGTGCCAGCAGCCAAGATCCGTACGCCAATGAGCAGTTCTTC. This gives the protein CASSQDPYANEQFF.

V and J are TRBV11-1 and TRBJ2-7; TRBD2 is a possible D gene (5 bases). The end of the DNA fits TRBJ2-5 better, so the J call may be wrong. The V gene's germline CDR1 is SGHAT and CDR2 FQDESV (reference sequence). CDR3 length: 14 amino acids. DNA for the CDR3: TGTGCCAGCAGCTTTGGGCAGCGGAAAGAGACCCAGTACTTC. Residues: CASSFGQRKETQYF.

This clonotype was seen a handful of times. CDR3 loop: CSGDATGVGETQYF. CDR3 nucleotide sequence: TGCAGTGGCGACGCGACAGGGGTTGGAGAGACCCAGTACTTC. J is TRBJ2-5 and V is TRBV29-1; TRBD1 agrees at 8 bases. This CDR3 contains 14 residues. Germline loops: CDR1 SQVTM, CDR2 ANQGSEA.

The rearrangement links TRBV4-2 to TRBJ2-7, with D maybe TRBD2 (5 bases). CDR1 is LGHNA, CDR2 YNFKEQ, per germline. The CDR3 extends over 14 amino acids. Trimming cost V 1 base and J 3 bases, with 10 bases left between them. The CDR3 loop is CASSQGGRIYEQYF. For the CDR3, the DNA is TGTGCCAGCAGCCAAGGCGGGCGTATCTACGAGCAGTACTTC.

The DNA of the CDR3 is TGTGCCAGCAGTCAACGACAAGGGGCCTTGAACTATGGCTACACCTTC. Translated, it gives CASSQRQGALNYGYTF. The rearrangement uses TRBV28 and TRBJ1-2; perhaps TRBD1 as D (5 bases). V lost 5 bases, J lost 2 bases, and 18 bases lay in between. The CDR3 is 16 amino acids. Germline CDR1 MDHEN, CDR2 SYDVKM.

V and J are TRBV6-6 and TRBJ1-2; tentative D call: TRBD1 (5 bases). Germline V gives CDR1 MNHNY, CDR2 SVGAGI (reference sequence). V was pared by 6 bases and J by 2 bases, with 13 bases between. There are 14 residues in the CDR3. The CDR3 DNA reads TGTGCCAGCAGCCACCGACAGAGAAACTATGGCTACACCTTC. Its protein is CASSHRQRNYGYTF.

V and J are TRBV7-9 and TRBJ2-5, with a tentative D call TRBD2 (6 bases). The CDR3 extends over 13 amino acids. V shed 6 bases and J shed 5 bases, with 13 bases lying between them. Germline V gene data show CDR1 as SEHNR and CDR2 as FQNEAQ (reference sequence). In nucleotides, the CDR3 is TGTGCCAGCAGTCCGACTAGTTTCGAGACCCAGTACTTC. Amino acid sequence: CASSPTSFETQYF.

The V and J genes are TRBV2 and TRBJ2-1; D remains ambiguous. The germline V gene has CDR1 SNHLY and CDR2 FYNNEI. This CDR3 is built from 11 residues. V lost 4 bases, J lost 10 bases, and 8 bases lay in between. The CDR3 nucleotides are TGTGCCAGCAGTGTACGTATCGAGCAGTTCTTC. Protein: CASSVRIEQFF. The full variable domain, rest sourced from reference TRBV2 and TRBJ2-1, is EPEVTQTPSHQVTQMGQEVILRCVPISNHLYFYWYRQILGQKVEFLVSFYNNEISEKSEIFDDQFSVERPDGSNFTLKIRSTKLEDSAMYFCASSVRIEQFFGPGTRLTVL.

The table lists this clonotype with many counts. The chain recombines TRBV28 with TRBJ1-6; 8 bases match TRBD1. The CDR3 runs to 16 residues. The ends lost 5 bases at V and 0 bases at J; junction bases unmatched: 3. Germline V CDR1 and CDR2: MDHEN, SYDVKM. The CDR3 loop reads CASSGQGNSYNSPLHF. The CDR3 region has the DNA TGTGCCAGCAGTGGACAGGGTAACTCCTATAATTCACCCCTCCACTTT.

There are a few counts of this clonotype. This sequence joins TRBV20-1 and TRBJ1-3, with no clear D. V dropped 5 bases and J dropped 0 bases, with 11 bases sitting between them. The CDR3 is 14 residues long. CDR1 DFQATT and CDR2 SNEGSKA come from the germline V gene (reference sequence). The CDR3 bases are TGCAGTGCTTCCCCACTGTCCTCTGGAAACACCATATATTTT. Translating gives CSASPLSSGNTIYF.

The chain has TRBV7-2 and TRBJ2-4; 8 nucleotides match TRBD2. The CDR3 has 17 amino acids. Germline trimming cut 0 bases from V and 6 bases from J; bases unmatched to any gene: 10. CDR1 is SGHTA and CDR2 is FQGNSA in the germline V gene. The CDR3: CASSLAPPGGGINIQYF. Written as DNA, the CDR3 is TGTGCCAGCAGCTTAGCACCCCCCGGGGGGGGAATAAACATTCAGTACTTC.

The chain joins TRBV5-1 to TRBJ2-7; D not certain. Trimming stripped 6 bases from V and 2 bases from J, with 18 bases between. CDR3 size: 15 residues. Germline V gives CDR1 SGHRS, CDR2 YFSETQ. The CDR3 DNA reads as TGCGCCAGCACCGACGGAGATGGCAAAGCCTACGAGCAGTACTTC. Translation gives CASTDGDGKAYEQYF.

The sample holds one count of this clonotype. The junction differs from germline at one of its ends, possibly a read error. V usage is TRBV4-2 and J usage is TRBJ2-6; D gene unclear. This CDR3 comprises 14 residues. Germline V gene sequence: CDR1 LGHNA, CDR2 YNFKEQ. The CDR3 spells CAGSHDSGANVLTF. The CDR3, as DNA: TGTGCCGGCAGCCATGATTCTGGGGCCAACGTCCTGACTTTC.

The V and J genes are TRBV29-1 and TRBJ2-5; no firm D call. The J call may be mistaken, given a closer DNA end match to TRBJ2-7. The CDR3 loop spans 13 amino acids. CDR1 SQVTM and CDR2 ANQGSEA come from the germline V gene. The DNA of the CDR3 is TGCAGCGTTGAAGATCATTGGGGAAACGAGCAGTACTTC. Residues: CSVEDHWGNEQYF.

The sample holds a few counts of this clonotype. The rearrangement joins TRBV5-1 to TRBJ1-2; D not certain. The CDR3 contains 15 residues. CDR1 and CDR2 from the germline V gene are SGHRS and YFSETQ. The V gene lost 4 bases and the J gene lost 6 bases, with 19 bases spanning the gap. CDR3: CASSPNPSGWDGYTF. DNA for the CDR3: TGCGCCAGCAGCCCCAATCCTTCGGGTTGGGATGGCTACACCTTC.

The chain has TRBV3-1 and TRBJ2-1, with D maybe TRBD2 (6 bases). From germline, CDR1 is LGHDT and CDR2 YNNKEL (reference sequence). The CDR3 is made up of 16 amino acids. Trimming took 4 bases from V and 5 from J, leaving 18 bases between them. CDR3: CASSRSGRGGDNEQFF. CDR3 coding DNA: TGTGCCAGCAGCCGCTCCGGAAGGGGAGGAGACAATGAGCAGTTCTTC.

The chain combines TRBV28 with TRBJ2-7, with D possibly matching TRBD2 (7 bases). Germline V gene lookup returns CDR1 MDHEN and CDR2 SYDVKM. This CDR3 comprises 16 residues. V lost 3 bases and J 10 bases, leaving 25 bases between the germline ends. CDR3 sequence: CASSFRGGPKEVDQYF. CDR3 DNA: TGTGCCAGCAGTTTTAGGGGGGGACCGAAGGAAGTGGACCAGTACTTC.

This clonotype turned up a few times. This sequence joins TRBV10-3 and TRBJ2-1; 11 bases fit TRBD1. The trim removed 4 bases at V and 3 bases at J, leaving 5 bases unmatched. Germline assignment: CDR1 ENHRY and CDR2 SYGVKD. The CDR3 spans 16 residues. CDR3 in amino acids: CAISGTGTGGYNEQFF. CDR3 nucleotide sequence: TGTGCCATCAGTGGAACCGGGACAGGGGGCTACAATGAGCAGTTCTTC.

This clonotype was counted between two and nine times. The J gene is TRBJ2-4, the V gene TRBV20-1; TRBD2 matches 13 bases. CDR3 size: 14 residues. In germline, CDR1 is DFQATT, CDR2 SNEGSKA (reference sequence). The junction had 5 bases not matched to a gene; V was cut back by 3 bases and J by 9 bases. This chain's CDR3 is CSASTSGGATIQYF. The CDR3 nucleotides read TGCAGTGCTAGTACTAGCGGGGGGGCCACCATTCAGTACTTC.

This chain uses TRBV9 with TRBJ2-3, with TRBD2 identical over 7 bases. V lost 3 bases and J lost 2; bases outside the gene matches: 6. Germline CDR1 is SGDLS and CDR2 is YYNGEE. This CDR3 has 15 amino acids. In nucleotides, the CDR3 is TGTGCCAGCAGCGCAAGCGGGGCCTTCACAGATACGCAGTATTTT. Its translation: CASSASGAFTDTQYF.

V usage is TRBV7-2 and J usage is TRBJ2-3; TRBD1 matches 7 bases. The CDR3 is 15 residues long. V dropped 4 bases and J dropped 6; count of bases not matched to a gene: 10. The germline CDR1 and CDR2 sequences are SGHTA and FQGNSA. CDR3 bases: TGTGCCAGCAGCTCAGAAGGGGGCGTGGTGGATACGCAGTATTTT. It is translated as CASSSEGGVVDTQYF.

The chain links TRBV7-9 to TRBJ2-1; D is unresolved. The J call may be in error: the DNA end matches TRBJ2-7 better. Looked up from germline, CDR1 is SEHNR and CDR2 is FQNEAQ (reference sequence). The CDR3 length is 14 residues. In DNA form, the CDR3 reads TGTGCCAGCAGCTACCCCGAAAGAGGTGACGAGCAGTACTTC. This translates into CASSYPERGDEQYF.

V usage is TRBV15 and J usage is TRBJ1-5; 7 bases align to TRBD1. The length of the CDR3 is 14 residues. The ends lost 4 bases at V and 4 bases at J; junction bases unmatched: 4. Germline lookup yields CDR1 LNHNV and CDR2 YYDKDF (reference sequence). Written as DNA, the CDR3 is TGTGCCACCAGCATGGGCAGGGGGAATCAGCCCCAGCATTTT. Its protein product is CATSMGRGNQPQHF.

This chain joins TRBV5-1 and TRBJ2-5, with a possible D match to TRBD1 (5 bases). Trimming removed 6 bases from V and 2 bases from J, with 14 bases in between. Germline assignment: CDR1 SGHRS and CDR2 YFSETQ. The CDR3 length is 14 residues. CDR3 sequence: CASMVTGVQETQYF. The CDR3 DNA follows: TGCGCCAGCATGGTAACAGGAGTACAAGAGACCCAGTACTTC.

The CDR3 spells CASSSGVGYNEQFF. CDR3 in DNA: TGTGCCAGCAGTTCAGGGGTCGGCTACAATGAGCAGTTCTTC. J is TRBJ2-1 and V is TRBV27; tentatively, D is TRBD1 (6 bases). CDR3 length equals 14 residues. Germline values: CDR1 MNHEY, CDR2 SMNVEV (reference sequence). V gave up 4 bases and J gave up 3 bases, with 10 bases separating them.

The V and J genes are TRBV27 and TRBJ2-1, with 10 positions matching TRBD2. Germline trimming cut 5 bases from V and 10 bases from J; bases unmatched to any gene: 11. The CDR3 is made up of 15 amino acids. Germline V gene lookup returns CDR1 MNHEY and CDR2 SMNVEV (reference sequence). CDR3 sequence (DNA): TGTGCCAGCAGTCCTCAACTAGCGGGGAATGAAGAGCAGTTCTTC. This sequence encodes CASSPQLAGNEEQFF.

This chain connects TRBV28 to TRBJ2-6; D remains ambiguous. Germline lookup yields CDR1 MDHEN and CDR2 SYDVKM. Deletions cut 10 bases from V and 3 bases from J, with 10 bases between. This CDR3 spans 13 amino acids. The CDR3 spells CATTLGGANVLTF. The CDR3 nucleotides read TGTGCCACCACGCTTGGTGGGGCCAACGTCCTGACTTTC.

This clonotype was detected only a few times. The rearrangement joins TRBV24-1 to TRBJ2-5; D gene uncertain. Germline V gene lookup returns CDR1 KGHDR and CDR2 SFDVKD. Between the trimmed V and J ends, which lost 3 bases and 5 bases, there was a span of 15 bases. CDR3 length: 15 residues. The CDR3 DNA is TGTGCCACCAGTGATCTATCTGGCGACGAGGAGACCCAGTACTTC. Its translation: CATSDLSGDEETQYF.

This clonotype was found many times. The CDR3 loop reads CASSPSGTDTQYF. The CDR3 nucleotides are TGTGCCAGCAGCCCCTCTGGCACAGATACGCAGTATTTT. This rearrangement joins TRBV18 to TRBJ2-3; D is ambiguous. The length of the CDR3 is 13 residues. Trimming stripped 8 bases from V and 1 base from J, with 10 bases between. Germline V gene data show CDR1 as KGHSH and CDR2 as LQKENI.

This sequence joins TRBV20-1 and TRBJ2-7; 11 bases match TRBD2. Per the germline V gene, CDR1 is DFQATT and CDR2 is SNEGSKA (reference sequence). The CDR3 is 15 residues long. The junction had 8 bases not matched to a gene; V was cut back by 5 bases and J by 2 bases. CDR3 coding DNA: TGCAGTGCTGGGGGACTAGCGGTAAACCCCTACGAGCAGTACTTC. It is translated as CSAGGLAVNPYEQYF.